This T cell receptor beta chain was profiled in a study of cytomegalovirus exposure and HLA in healthy donors. Study information: Earlier, 180 million or so T cells were analyzed, and some 120 million unique TCR beta sequences were found among them. From donors who were HLA-typed, an early data release held around 80 million unique TCRs.

CDR3 length equals 16 residues. Germline V CDR1 and CDR2: SNHLY, FYNNEI. Trimming took 2 bases from V and 7 from J; bases not matched to a gene: 10. Study outcomes and limitations: A later analysis linked a missense DCLRE1C variant to TCR beta V- and J-gene trimming. An analysis that came later showed most CMV-associated TCR beta chains appearing HLA-restricted.

The PCR used 60 Vbeta and 13 Jbeta primers. The table came from immunoSEQ multiplex PCR; TCRdb's copy has only in-frame clones and leaves some out. In the table there are approximately 130,000 clones, about 79% of which are singletons. Concerning this clone: The antigen remains unidentified.

This chain links TRBV2 with TRBJ1-5, with 8 positions matching TRBD1. Material: PBMCs. The sequence derives from a man in his fifties or sixties in good health and CMV-seronegative. The CDR3 protein is CASSESGQAWYQPQHF. CDR3 in DNA: TGTGCCAGCAGTGAATCGGGACAGGCCTGGTACCAGCCCCAGCATTTT.